One sample yielded the 4 T cell receptor beta chains listed below, sequenced in a study of cytomegalovirus exposure and HLA in healthy donors (dated by TCRdb to the late 2010s). Library method: the immunoSEQ multiplex PCR assay. The multiplex PCR relied on a mix of 60 forward primers for TCR Vbeta segments and 13 reverse primers for TCR Jbeta segments. In its TCRdb copy, this immuneACCESS table keeps in-frame sequences only and misses some clones. Where compared with another copy, unresolved V genes explain less than half of these, and the others have no known cause. The sample table holds about 89,000 clones, of which approximately 81% were seen once. The top ten hold 6.5% to 9% of the sample. The sequenced material came from PBMCs. The receptors were sampled from a man between 40 and 49 years old in good health and CMV-seropositive.

V is TRBV12-5 and J is TRBJ2-5, with D tentatively TRBD2 (5 bases). V dropped 1 base and J dropped 4 bases, with 13 bases sitting between them. Germline V gene lookup returns CDR1 LGHNT and CDR2 FRNRAP. This CDR3 comprises 15 residues. The CDR3 here is CASGLDSIAGETQYF. The DNA of the CDR3 is TGTGCTAGTGGTTTGGACTCGATCGCGGGAGAGACCCAGTACTTC. The whole variable domain, filled in from reference TRBV12-5 and TRBJ2-5, reads DARVTQTPRHKVTEMGQEVTMRCQPILGHNTVFWYRQTMMQGLELLAYFRNRAPLDDSGMPKDRFSAEMPDATLATLKIQPSEPRDSAVYFCASGLDSIAGETQYFGPGTRLLVL.

The chain is built from TRBV28 and TRBJ2-1; 7 bases line up with TRBD2. V dropped 3 bases and J dropped 3; count of bases not matched to a gene: 8. The CDR3 runs 16 residues. The germline gives CDR1 MDHEN, CDR2 SYDVKM. CDR3 amino acids: CASSLLAATGYNEQFF. The CDR3 bases are TGTGCCAGCAGTTTGCTAGCGGCAACCGGCTACAATGAGCAGTTCTTC.

The V gene is TRBV5-1, the J gene TRBJ2-3; perhaps TRBD1 as D (6 bases). The CDR3 spans 13 residues. CDR1 is SGHRS, CDR2 YFSETQ, per germline. Trimming left V 5 bases short and J 2 bases short, with 9 bases between. CDR3: CASRRDNTDTQYF. CDR3 sequence (DNA): TGCGCCAGCAGGAGGGACAACACAGATACGCAGTATTTT.

The chain has TRBV7-8 and TRBJ2-3, with 7 bases that match TRBD1. The CDR3 sequence is 14 residues long. Germline V gives CDR1 SGHVS, CDR2 FQNEAQ. The ends lost 2 bases at V and 5 bases at J; junction bases unmatched: 4. Written as DNA, the CDR3 is TGTGCCAGCAGCTTAAGGACAGGCCGAGATACGCAGTATTTT. Translating it yields CASSLRTGRDTQYF.